This TCR beta chain was profiled in a study of identifying expanded T cells in peripheral blood. Study observations and caveats: Differentially abundant clones: 0.95 to 1.5 between replicates, 16.4 at around 14 days, under 25 at four. Variance in clone template counts between two-week samples significantly increased with total template count across all healthy donors.

About this clone itself: Its antigen remains unknown.

Trimming stripped 5 bases from V and 3 bases from J, with 16 bases between. This CDR3 is built from 15 residues. Looked up from germline, CDR1 is SGHVS and CDR2 is FNYEAQ. Profiling relied on immunoSEQ multiplex PCR, and the TCRdb table lists in-frame clones only, not all of them. Of under 120,000 clones in the sample, around nine tenths were seen once. During the collection period, no donor immune events like infections were recorded. The chain carries TRBV7-6 and TRBJ2-5, with a tentative D call TRBD2 (6 bases). This sequence was found in a person aged 18-70 years in good health. Sequenced sample: blood. The CDR3 reads CASSGTGTPKETQYF. The CDR3 DNA is TGTGCCAGCAGCGGGACCGGGACTCCGAAAGAGACCCAGTACTTC.